The next 27 T cell receptor beta chains were all read from a single sample in a study of T cell responses to AZD1222 COVID-19 vaccine. The repertoire was sequenced with immunoSEQ multiplex PCR; TCRdb's copy has only in-frame clones and lacks some. In the table there are tens of thousands of clones, roughly 87% of which are singletons. The sample in question was peripheral blood, obtained on day 0 of AZD1222 vaccination. The receptors derive from an adult in good health.

The chain uses TRBV7-9 and TRBJ1-3, with D maybe TRBD1 (5 bases). CDR3 size: 16 residues. CDR1 SEHNR and CDR2 FQNEAQ come from the germline V gene (reference sequence). V was trimmed by 4 bases and J by 0 bases, leaving 13 bases between them. The CDR3 region has the DNA TGTGCCAGCAGCTCGGGACGGCTCCACTCTGGAAACACCATATATTTT. Protein product: CASSSGRLHSGNTIYF.

The gene calls are TRBV3-1 (or the pseudogene TRBV3-2) and TRBJ2-7; tentatively, D is TRBD1 (6 bases). The V gene lost 3 bases and the J gene lost 3 bases, with 9 bases spanning the gap. This CDR3 has 13 amino acids. The germline V gene encodes CDR1 LGHDT and CDR2 YNNKEL (reference sequence). DNA of the CDR3: TGTGCCAGCAGCCAGGCCAGGGGCTACGAGCAGTACTTC. Its protein is CASSQARGYEQYF.

Only a few counts were recorded for this clone. The V call is TRBV19, the J call TRBJ1-6, with 7 bases aligning to TRBD1. Germline V gene data show CDR1 as LNHDA and CDR2 as SQIVND (reference sequence). This CDR3 is built from 17 residues. Germline trimming cut 0 bases from V and 4 bases from J; bases unmatched to any gene: 6. CDR3 bases: TGTGCCAGTAGTATAGATTCGAGACAGGGTTATAATTCACCCCTCCACTTT. Its translation is CASSIDSRQGYNSPLHF.

V is TRBV27 and J is TRBJ2-7; 15 bases are shared with TRBD2. J lost 2 bases, V lost 5 bases, and 13 bases had no gene match. CDR1 and CDR2 (germline): MNHEY, SMNVEV (reference sequence). The length of the CDR3 is 19 residues. This chain's CDR3 is CASSPRDGTSGRITYEQYF. Here the CDR3 DNA reads TGTGCCAGCAGTCCCCGGGACGGGACTAGCGGGAGGATTACCTACGAGCAGTACTTC.

This chain uses TRBV4-2 with TRBJ1-2; D not resolved. This CDR3 contains 14 residues. V was shortened by 0 bases and J by 5 bases, with 10 bases between the two germline ends. Per germline, CDR1 LGHNA and CDR2 YNFKEQ. The CDR3 DNA follows: TGTGCCAGCAGCCAAGAAGTGAGGGATTATGGCTACACCTTC. This sequence encodes CASSQEVRDYGYTF.

The V gene is TRBV18, the J gene TRBJ1-6; D gene ambiguous. V lost 4 bases to trimming and J lost 7 bases, with 8 bases between them. Germline loops: CDR1 KGHSH, CDR2 LQKENI. The CDR3 has 13 amino acids. This CDR3 reads CASSQGSNSPLHF. In DNA form, the CDR3 reads TGTGCCAGCTCACAGGGCTCGAATTCACCCCTCCACTTT.

This CDR3 is CASSVASVGGTQYF. For the CDR3, the DNA is TGTGCCAGCAGCGTAGCCTCAGTCGGCGGGACCCAGTACTTC. The chain joins TRBV9 to TRBJ2-5; no clear D gene. Trimming took 0 bases from V and 7 from J, leaving 13 bases between them. CDR1 is SGDLS and CDR2 is YYNGEE in the germline V gene. This CDR3 has 14 residues.

The chain combines TRBV2 with TRBJ2-7; TRBD1 is a possible D gene (6 bases). The V gene's germline CDR1 is SNHLY and CDR2 FYNNEI. Trimming took 5 bases from V and 2 from J, leaving 13 bases between them. The CDR3 consists of 14 residues. This chain's CDR3 is CASSIRGTPYEQYF. The CDR3 coding sequence is TGTGCCAGCAGTATAAGGGGGACCCCCTACGAGCAGTACTTC.

This chain links TRBV7-9 with TRBJ2-7; D is undetermined. Germline lookup yields CDR1 SEHNR and CDR2 FQNEAQ (reference sequence). The length of the CDR3 is 16 residues. V was cut by 2 bases and J by 3 bases, with 17 bases left in between. The CDR3 spells CASSLILQAEYYEQYF. CDR3 bases: TGTGCCAGCAGCTTAATCCTCCAGGCGGAGTACTACGAGCAGTACTTC.

This rearrangement joins TRBV19 to TRBJ2-7; maybe TRBD2 (6 bases). V was pared by 2 bases and J by 9 bases, with 14 bases between. CDR1 LNHDA and CDR2 SQIVND come from the germline V gene (reference sequence). There are 13 residues in the CDR3. The CDR3 DNA reads TGTGCCAGTAGTATATCCTGGCGGGACGGGCAGTACTTC. Translated, it gives CASSISWRDGQYF.

This chain's CDR3 is CASALTVSYEQYF. The CDR3 bases are TGTGCCAGCGCTCTGACAGTCTCCTACGAGCAGTACTTC. The chain couples TRBV7-2 to TRBJ2-7; possible D gene TRBD1, 5 bases. This CDR3 spans 13 amino acids. V lost 8 bases and J lost 0, with 11 bases in between. Germline CDR1 SGHTA, CDR2 FQGNSA.

The chain combines TRBV27 with TRBJ1-6; no firm D call. Germline CDR1 MNHEY, CDR2 SMNVEV (reference sequence). The CDR3 has 15 amino acids. The germline V and J ends were trimmed by 4 bases and 10 bases, with 17 bases remaining between them. The CDR3 sequence is CASSSLTEIYSPLHF. DNA for the CDR3: TGTGCCAGCAGTTCATTGACTGAGATATACTCACCCCTCCACTTT.

V gene TRBV5-4 combines with J gene TRBJ2-1, with 9 bases lining up with TRBD1. The CDR3 spans 13 residues. J gave up 15 bases and V 4 bases, and 11 bases lay outside the gene matches. Germline V lookup: CDR1 SGHNT, CDR2 YYREEE (reference sequence). The CDR3 region is CASSLSGGQGGFF. The CDR3 DNA is TGTGCCAGCAGCCTCAGTGGGGGACAGGGAGGGTTCTTC.

This clone was counted once. The chain employs TRBV19 and TRBJ2-1; 9 bases are shared with TRBD1. The germline gives CDR1 LNHDA, CDR2 SQIVND (reference sequence). V lost 3 bases to trimming and J lost 8 bases; unmatched junction nucleotides: 17. The CDR3 spans 18 residues. In DNA, the CDR3 is TGTGCCAGTAGTATTTATTGGGAACAGGGGGCGCGTAAGCATGAGCAGTTCTTC. It specifies CASSIYWEQGARKHEQFF. The whole variable domain, remainder taken from reference TRBV19 and TRBJ2-1, is DGGITQSPKYLFRKEGQNVTLSCEQNLNHDAMYWYRQDPGQGLRLIYYSQIVNDFQKGDIAEGYSVSREKKESFPLTVTSAQKNPTAFYLCASSIYWEQGARKHEQFFGPGTRLTVL.

The chain carries TRBV2 and TRBJ1-1; 9 bases match TRBD1. V was clipped by 5 bases and J by 11 bases; unmatched bases: 12. The germline V gene has CDR1 SNHLY and CDR2 FYNNEI. This CDR3 has 14 amino acids. Here the CDR3 DNA reads TGTGCCAGCAGTTCACAGGGGGCACCGTATGACGCTTTCTTT. Amino acid sequence: CASSSQGAPYDAFF.

This chain links TRBV3-1 (or the pseudogene TRBV3-2) with TRBJ2-7, with TRBD2 matching over 8 bases. The CDR3 has 15 residues. Germline CDR1 LGHDT, CDR2 YNNKEL (reference sequence). Trimming took 1 base from V and 1 from J; bases not matched to a gene: 3. The CDR3 sequence is CASSQGVAGSYEQYF. The CDR3 nucleotides read TGTGCCAGCAGCCAAGGAGTAGCGGGGTCCTACGAGCAGTACTTC.

The chain combines TRBV19 with TRBJ1-5, with 12 nucleotides matching TRBD1. The V gene end was trimmed by 7 bases and the J gene end by 2 bases; junction bases not matched to a gene: 15. The CDR3 loop spans 19 amino acids. Per germline, CDR1 LNHDA and CDR2 SQIVND (reference sequence). The CDR3 here is CASTTRPGQGAEGNQPQHF. The CDR3 nucleotides read TGTGCCAGTACCACCCGTCCGGGACAGGGGGCTGAGGGCAATCAGCCCCAGCATTTT.

For the CDR3, the DNA is TGCGCCAGCAGCTTGGCGGGTCAGGACGCAGATACGCAGTATTTT. Its translation: CASSLAGQDADTQYF. The rearrangement links TRBV5-1 to TRBJ2-3, with no clear D. This CDR3 contains 15 residues. The V gene lost 0 bases and the J gene lost 4 bases, with 12 bases spanning the gap. CDR1 is SGHRS, CDR2 YFSETQ, per germline.

J is TRBJ2-5 and V is TRBV2; no clear D gene. Germline lookup yields CDR1 SNHLY and CDR2 FYNNEI. The V end was cut by 9 bases, the J end by 5 bases, with 19 bases between. This CDR3 is 14 amino acids long. The CDR3 loop reads CASTPGLQRETQYF. CDR3 sequence (DNA): TGTGCCAGTACGCCGGGCCTCCAGAGGGAGACCCAGTACTTC.

This clone occurred once. The J gene is TRBJ1-6, the V gene TRBV6-6; a possible D gene is TRBD1 (6 bases). The CDR3 is made up of 15 amino acids. Looked up from germline, CDR1 is MNHNY and CDR2 is SVGAGI (reference sequence). Trimming cost V 6 bases and J 9 bases, with 18 bases left between them. This CDR3 is CASSARSGGSSPLHF. CDR3 nucleotide sequence: TGTGCCAGCAGCGCCCGAAGTGGGGGCAGTTCACCCCTCCACTTT.

The chain carries TRBV29-1 and TRBJ1-5; D not certain. With 5 bases removed from V and 5 bases from J, the gap between germline ends came to 13 bases. The germline V gene has CDR1 SQVTM and CDR2 ANQGSEA. The CDR3 covers 13 residues. Written as DNA, the CDR3 is TGCAGCGTTCAGAGTCGGCCGGATCAGCCCCAGCATTTT. Protein product: CSVQSRPDQPQHF.

The chain uses TRBV9 and TRBJ2-7, with unresolved D. Germline values: CDR1 SGDLS, CDR2 YYNGEE. The V end lost 3 bases, the J end lost 7 bases, and 11 bases lay between the germline ends. The CDR3 has 12 amino acids. The CDR3 region is CASSARNGEQYF. The CDR3 region has the DNA TGTGCCAGCAGCGCCCGAAATGGGGAGCAGTACTTC.

The chain links TRBV10-3 to TRBJ1-6; TRBD1 is a possible D gene (6 bases). Trimming stripped 6 bases from V and 10 bases from J, with 13 bases between. This CDR3 is built from 13 residues. Germline loops: CDR1 ENHRY, CDR2 SYGVKD. CDR3 nucleotide sequence: TGTGCCATCAGGGCAGGGGATAGCTCACCCCTCCACTTT. Its translation: CAIRAGDSSPLHF.

The gene calls are TRBV4-3 and TRBJ1-2; TRBD1 aligns across 8 bases. V lost 0 bases and J lost 4; bases outside the gene matches: 19. The CDR3 is made up of 20 amino acids. Germline CDR1 and CDR2: LGHNA and YSLEER. The CDR3 protein is CASSQDPGGSGGTLIYGYTF. The CDR3 DNA follows: TGCGCCAGCAGCCAAGATCCGGGGGGGTCAGGGGGCACCCTTATCTATGGCTACACCTTC.

The chain joins TRBV28 to TRBJ2-3; TRBD2 aligns across 10 bases. This CDR3 is 17 amino acids long. Germline CDR1 and CDR2: MDHEN and SYDVKM. Trimming cost V 1 base and J 2 bases; bases outside gene matches: 6. As DNA, the CDR3 is TGTGCCAGCAGTTTATTTCCTAGCGGGAGTAACACAGATACGCAGTATTTT. Residues: CASSLFPSGSNTDTQYF.

V usage is TRBV7-3 and J usage is TRBJ2-2; D perhaps matches TRBD2 (6 bases). CDR3 length: 17 amino acids. Deletions cut 5 bases from V and 4 bases from J, with 20 bases between. CDR1 and CDR2 (germline): SGHTA, FQGTGA. CDR3: CASSPIGAMGGTGELFF. As DNA, the CDR3 is TGTGCCAGCAGCCCGATAGGAGCGATGGGGGGCACCGGGGAGCTGTTTTTT.

Here the CDR3 reads CASSYSRLAEDHNQPQHF. In DNA form, the CDR3 reads TGTGCCAGCAGTTACTCGAGGCTGGCAGAGGACCACAATCAGCCCCAGCATTTT. The genes are TRBV6-2 or TRBV6-3 and TRBJ1-5; D is unresolved. V was pared by 0 bases and J by 3 bases, with 18 bases between. The CDR3 covers 18 residues. CDR1 is MNHEY and CDR2 is SVGEGT in the germline V gene.